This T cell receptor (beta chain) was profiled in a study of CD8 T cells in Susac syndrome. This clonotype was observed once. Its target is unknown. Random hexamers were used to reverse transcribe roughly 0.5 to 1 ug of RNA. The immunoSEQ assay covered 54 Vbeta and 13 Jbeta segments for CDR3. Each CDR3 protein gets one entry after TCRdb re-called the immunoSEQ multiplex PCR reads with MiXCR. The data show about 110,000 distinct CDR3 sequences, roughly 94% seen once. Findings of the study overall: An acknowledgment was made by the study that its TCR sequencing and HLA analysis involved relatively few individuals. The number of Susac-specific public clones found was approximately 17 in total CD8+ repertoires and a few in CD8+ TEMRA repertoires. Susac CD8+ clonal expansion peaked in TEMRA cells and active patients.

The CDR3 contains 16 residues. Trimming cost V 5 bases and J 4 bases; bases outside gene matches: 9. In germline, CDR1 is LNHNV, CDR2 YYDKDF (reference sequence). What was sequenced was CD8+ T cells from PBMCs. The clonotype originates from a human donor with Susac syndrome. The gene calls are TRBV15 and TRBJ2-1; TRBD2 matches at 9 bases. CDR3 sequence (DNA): TGTGCCACCAGCCCCCCCGGACTAGCGAGATACAATGAGCAGTTCTTC. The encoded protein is CATSPPGLARYNEQFF.